This passage covers 28 T cell receptor beta chains from one sample sequenced in a study of T cell responses to AZD1222 COVID-19 vaccine. Sequenced by immunoSEQ multiplex PCR; TCRdb stores in-frame clones only, minus some. The table records about 110,000 clones, approximately 91% of them present only once. The input for sequencing was peripheral blood, taken on day 0 of MenACWY control vaccination. These receptor sequences come from an adult in good health.

This chain uses TRBV5-1 with TRBJ2-7, with 9 nucleotides matching TRBD1. The germline CDR1 and CDR2 sequences are SGHRS and YFSETQ. The CDR3 contains 15 residues. V lost 2 bases and J lost 1; bases outside the gene matches: 4. The CDR3 region is CASSFWDRVSYEQYF. The CDR3 nucleotides are TGCGCCAGCAGCTTCTGGGACAGGGTTTCCTACGAGCAGTACTTC.

This chain connects TRBV28 to TRBJ2-3; D gene unclear. This CDR3 contains 13 residues. V lost 7 bases and J 3 bases, leaving 11 bases between the germline ends. CDR1 and CDR2 (germline): MDHEN, SYDVKM. CDR3 residues: CASTGSPTDTQYF. Written as DNA, the CDR3 is TGTGCCAGCACGGGTTCCCCTACAGATACGCAGTATTTT.

V gene TRBV25-1 combines with J gene TRBJ2-1; D is possibly TRBD1 (5 bases). CDR3 length: 14 residues. V was clipped by 3 bases and J by 3 bases, with 9 bases between them. Germline CDR1 MGHDK, CDR2 SYGVNS. The CDR3 sequence is CASSEGRDYNEQFF. For the CDR3, the DNA is TGTGCCAGCAGTGAGGGCAGGGACTACAATGAGCAGTTCTTC.

The rearrangement uses TRBV27 and TRBJ1-2, with D perhaps matching TRBD1 (5 bases). Germline V gives CDR1 MNHEY, CDR2 SMNVEV (reference sequence). Trimming removed 5 bases at V and 8 bases at J, with 21 bases between. The CDR3 has 15 residues. The CDR3 region is CASSGSGTAVGGYTF. In DNA, the CDR3 is TGTGCCAGCAGTGGGTCTGGGACGGCCGTTGGGGGCTACACCTTC.

The chain joins TRBV6-5 to TRBJ1-2, with D perhaps matching TRBD1 (5 bases). Between the trimmed V and J ends, which lost 0 bases and 8 bases, there was a span of 13 bases. The CDR3 sequence is 14 residues long. Germline V gene lookup returns CDR1 MNHEY and CDR2 SVGAGI. DNA of the CDR3: TGTGCCAGCAGTTACTCAGGGACCCGAGGGGGCTACACCTTC. It encodes CASSYSGTRGGYTF.

The count of this clone is one. The chain links TRBV29-1 to TRBJ1-4; tentatively, D is TRBD1 (5 bases). The V gene lost 6 bases and the J gene lost 0 bases, with 20 bases spanning the gap. CDR3 length: 17 amino acids. CDR1 SQVTM and CDR2 ANQGSEA come from the germline V gene. The CDR3 DNA is TGCAGCGTCGAAAGTCTCCACGGAGGGGCAACTAATGAAAAACTGTTTTTT. Translating gives CSVESLHGGATNEKLFF. Full variable domain (rest looked up from reference TRBV29-1 and TRBJ1-4): SAVISQKPSRDICQRGTSLTIQCQVDSQVTMMFWYRQQPGQSLTLIATANQGSEATYESGFVIDKFPISRPNLTFSTLTVSNMSPEDSSIYLCSVESLHGGATNEKLFFGSGTQLSVL.

The rearrangement links TRBV28 to TRBJ2-1; 12 bases map to TRBD2. Germline V gives CDR1 MDHEN, CDR2 SYDVKM. The length of the CDR3 is 16 residues. J gave up 7 bases and V 1 base, and 5 bases lay outside the gene matches. The CDR3 DNA is TGTGCCAGCAGTTTATCCGGACTAGCGGGAAGGAATGAGCAGTTCTTC. Translated: CASSLSGLAGRNEQFF. The full variable domain, rest sourced from reference TRBV28 and TRBJ2-1, is DVKVTQSSRYLVKRTGEKVFLECVQDMDHENMFWYRQDPGLGLRLIYFSYDVKMKEKGDIPEGYSVSREKKERFSLILESASTNQTSMYLCASSLSGLAGRNEQFFGPGTRLTVL.

The V and J genes are TRBV19 and TRBJ1-1; D is ambiguous. V was shortened by 3 bases and J by 8 bases, with 13 bases between the two germline ends. The V gene's germline CDR1 is LNHDA and CDR2 SQIVND (reference sequence). The CDR3 totals 13 residues. This chain's CDR3 is CASSMGGGGEAFF. For the CDR3, the DNA is TGTGCCAGTAGTATGGGAGGCGGAGGGGAAGCTTTCTTT. Full variable domain (outside the CDR3, taken from reference TRBV19 and TRBJ1-1): DGGITQSPKYLFRKEGQNVTLSCEQNLNHDAMYWYRQDPGQGLRLIYYSQIVNDFQKGDIAEGYSVSREKKESFPLTVTSAQKNPTAFYLCASSMGGGGEAFFGQGTRLTVV.

V and J are TRBV7-9 and TRBJ2-7; D is undetermined. V was clipped by 5 bases and J by 0 bases, with 14 bases between them. The CDR3 has 15 residues. Germline CDR1 reads SEHNR; CDR2 reads FQNEAQ (reference sequence). The CDR3: CASSLTMSSSYEQYF. Here the CDR3 DNA reads TGTGCCAGCAGCCTGACCATGTCAAGCTCCTACGAGCAGTACTTC.

The rearrangement joins TRBV28 to TRBJ1-1; a possible D gene is TRBD1 (5 bases). The V and J ends lost 11 bases and 0 bases respectively, with 13 bases between them. The CDR3 spans 13 residues. Germline V gene sequence: CDR1 MDHEN, CDR2 SYDVKM. CDR3 amino acids: CAHGGGMNTEAFF. The CDR3 coding sequence is TGTGCCCACGGGGGAGGCATGAACACTGAAGCTTTCTTT.

The chain uses TRBV6-5 and TRBJ2-7; 8 nucleotides align to TRBD2. Germline loops: CDR1 MNHEY, CDR2 SVGAGI. CDR3 length: 15 amino acids. J was trimmed by 5 bases and V by 0 bases; bases with no gene match: 6. This chain's CDR3 is CASSYSSGSPDEQYF. CDR3 DNA: TGTGCCAGCAGTTACTCGAGCGGGAGCCCCGACGAGCAGTACTTC.

The chain carries TRBV11-3 and TRBJ2-5; 7 nucleotides align to TRBD1. The J segment lost 1 base and the V segment lost 8 bases, leaving 4 bases of the junction unmatched. The CDR3 loop spans 13 amino acids. Germline CDR1 is SGHNT and CDR2 is YENEEA. CDR3 nucleotides: TGTGCCAGCGAGGACAGGACCCAAGAGACCCAGTACTTC. This encodes CASEDRTQETQYF.

The V call is TRBV4-2, the J call TRBJ2-7; D unclear. V was pared by 0 bases and J by 10 bases, with 13 bases between. Germline CDR1 reads LGHNA; CDR2 reads YNFKEQ. The CDR3 extends over 13 amino acids. CDR3 sequence: CASSQDLEHGQYF. Written as DNA, the CDR3 is TGTGCCAGCAGCCAAGATCTTGAACACGGTCAGTACTTC.

This chain connects TRBV2 to TRBJ2-1, with 11 positions matching TRBD2. The CDR3 is 13 residues long. Germline V gene data show CDR1 as SNHLY and CDR2 as FYNNEI. The J segment lost 6 bases and the V segment lost 8 bases, leaving 3 bases of the junction unmatched. CDR3 bases: TGTGCCAGCGGAGGACTAGCGGGCAATGAGCAGTTCTTC. Its translation: CASGGLAGNEQFF.

The chain links TRBV7-2 to TRBJ2-2; 10 positions match TRBD2. The ends lost 7 bases at V and 1 base at J; junction bases unmatched: 3. The CDR3 runs 15 residues. Germline assignment: CDR1 SGHTA and CDR2 FQGNSA. CDR3 residues: CASTGLALNTGELFF. CDR3 bases: TGTGCCAGCACGGGACTAGCGCTGAACACCGGGGAGCTGTTTTTT.

The chain has TRBV5-1 and TRBJ1-2; a weak D match, TRBD1 (5 bases). Germline V CDR1 and CDR2: SGHRS, YFSETQ. V was trimmed by 1 base and J by 8 bases, leaving 15 bases between them. The CDR3 is made up of 14 amino acids. The CDR3 sequence is CASSLLQGSQGYTF. In nucleotides, the CDR3 is TGCGCCAGCAGCTTGCTCCAGGGTAGTCAGGGCTACACCTTC.

This rearrangement joins TRBV19 to TRBJ1-5; D unclear. Trimming shortened V by 5 bases and J by 3 bases, and 11 bases separated the two germline ends. The CDR3 is 14 amino acids. In germline, CDR1 is LNHDA, CDR2 SQIVND (reference sequence). Written as DNA, the CDR3 is TGTGCCAGTAGTTTAGTTCCAGACAATCAGCCCCAGCATTTT. Its translation is CASSLVPDNQPQHF.

J is TRBJ1-1 and V is TRBV30, with a weak D call TRBD1 (6 bases). This CDR3 comprises 14 residues. Germline V gives CDR1 GTSNPN, CDR2 SVGIG (reference sequence). Trimming took off 2 bases at V and 4 bases at J, with 14 bases between the two ends. The CDR3 DNA is TGTGCCTGGAGTCCAGGGGTGGGTGCCACTGAAGCTTTCTTT. This sequence encodes CAWSPGVGATEAFF.

CDR3 amino acids: CASSYILPRRSPPDTQYF. The CDR3 DNA reads as TGTGCCAGCAGCTACATCTTACCAAGGAGGAGCCCCCCAGATACGCAGTATTTT. This rearrangement joins TRBV28 to TRBJ2-3, with D perhaps matching TRBD2 (5 bases). CDR3 length: 18 residues. V was shortened by 6 bases and J by 4 bases, with 26 bases between the two germline ends. CDR1 and CDR2 from the germline V gene are MDHEN and SYDVKM.

The rearrangement links TRBV12-3 or TRBV12-4 to TRBJ1-4; D gene ambiguous. CDR3 length equals 11 residues. V dropped 6 bases and J dropped 9 bases, with 8 bases sitting between them. CDR3 coding DNA: TGTGCCAGCAGCGAGACACAAAAACTGTTTTTT. Its translation: CASSETQKLFF.

DNA of the CDR3: TGTGCCAGCAGCTTAGTTTACGGGACAGACAATGAGCAGTTCTTC. Translating it yields CASSLVYGTDNEQFF. The chain couples TRBV7-7 to TRBJ2-1; TRBD1 matches at 7 bases. CDR1 and CDR2 (germline): SSHAT, FNYEAQ (reference sequence). V trimming: 1 base; J trimming: 5 bases; junction bases outside the gene matches: 5. The CDR3 has 15 amino acids.

The chain combines TRBV5-6 with TRBJ2-5; 14 positions agree with TRBD2. The germline gives CDR1 SGHDT, CDR2 YYEEEE. J lost 5 bases, V lost 4 bases, and 10 bases had no gene match. This CDR3 has 17 residues. As DNA, the CDR3 is TGTGCCAGCAGCACCGGGACTAGCGGGGGCCCCGCTGAGACCCAGTACTTC. This sequence encodes CASSTGTSGGPAETQYF.

The chain couples TRBV5-1 to TRBJ2-5; D remains unclear. Germline CDR1 SGHRS, CDR2 YFSETQ. This CDR3 comprises 13 residues. V lost 5 bases to trimming and J lost 1 base, with 9 bases between them. The CDR3 loop reads CASRENSQETQYF. CDR3 in DNA: TGCGCCAGCAGAGAAAACTCCCAAGAGACCCAGTACTTC.

The chain employs TRBV4-2 and TRBJ2-7, with D perhaps matching TRBD1 or TRBD2 (5 bases each). This CDR3 comprises 14 residues. Deletions cut 4 bases from V and 2 bases from J, with 12 bases between. Germline V CDR1 and CDR2: LGHNA, YNFKEQ. The CDR3 DNA reads as TGTGCCAGCAGCCCTGGGACGGCTACCTACGAGCAGTACTTC. Its translation: CASSPGTATYEQYF.

The genes are TRBV2 and TRBJ2-7, with D perhaps being TRBD1 or TRBD2 (5 bases each). Trimming left V 5 bases short and J 2 bases short, with 19 bases between. There are 16 residues in the CDR3. The germline gives CDR1 SNHLY, CDR2 FYNNEI. The CDR3 sequence is CASSSTNRDGPYEQYF. CDR3 in DNA: TGTGCCAGCAGTTCCACAAACCGGGACGGACCCTACGAGCAGTACTTC. The entire variable domain, with the rest obtained from reference TRBV2 and TRBJ2-7, is as follows: EPEVTQTPSHQVTQMGQEVILRCVPISNHLYFYWYRQILGQKVEFLVSFYNNEISEKSEIFDDQFSVERPDGSNFTLKIRSTKLEDSAMYFCASSSTNRDGPYEQYFGPGTRLTVT.

The chain joins TRBV7-2 to TRBJ1-2, with D hard to call. Trimming cost V 6 bases and J 1 base, with 9 bases left between them. In germline, CDR1 is SGHTA, CDR2 FQGNSA. CDR3 length equals 13 residues. This CDR3 reads CASRPGFNYGYTF. As DNA, the CDR3 is TGTGCCAGCAGACCCGGATTTAACTATGGCTACACCTTC.

The chain links TRBV11-2 to TRBJ2-1, with 8 positions matching TRBD2. CDR1 is SGHAT, CDR2 FQNNGV, per germline. V shed 7 bases and J 8 bases; nucleotides not matched to a gene: 13. This CDR3 spans 15 amino acids. CDR3 bases: TGTGCCAGCACCCCAAGCGGGGGTCTCTCGTATGAGCAGTTCTTC. Translation: CASTPSGGLSYEQFF.

The V and J genes are TRBV19 and TRBJ2-3, with TRBD1 matching 7 bases. The CDR3 runs to 17 residues. Per germline, CDR1 LNHDA and CDR2 SQIVND (reference sequence). V lost 4 bases, J lost 2 bases, and 12 bases stayed unmatched. The CDR3 is CASSSYNRGPHTDTQYF. DNA for the CDR3: TGTGCCAGTAGTAGTTATAACAGGGGTCCGCACACAGATACGCAGTATTTT.